These 18 T cell receptor beta chains were all obtained from the same sample, sequenced in a study of T cells in Graves' hyperthyroidism and ophthalmopathy. Template material for amplifying TCR beta CDR3 regions consisted of RNA transcripts. When the TCR CDR3 underwent first-round RT-PCR, the HTBI primer set was used. TCRdb re-derived calls from the multiplex PCR reads in MiXCR, one entry per CDR3 protein. The data show around 450,000 distinct CDR3 sequences, with roughly 14% seen just once and 7.7% held by the top ten. Specimen: blood. The receptors were sampled from a woman between 18 and 29 years old with Graves' hyperthyroidism.

This clonotype was counted at least ten times. The rearrangement uses TRBV7-6 and TRBJ1-6; no clear D. CDR3 size: 14 residues. Trimming took 0 bases from V and 10 from J, leaving 10 bases between them. CDR1 SGHVS and CDR2 FNYEAQ come from the germline V gene. CDR3: CASSLAGIWSPLHF. CDR3 coding DNA: TGTGCCAGCAGCTTAGCAGGGATCTGGTCACCCCTCCACTTT.

This clonotype occurred a few times. This sequence may be a read error, since a much larger clone differs from it by one base. The chain links TRBV28 to TRBJ2-7; D gene uncertain. The CDR3 sequence is 14 residues long. V was shortened by 3 bases and J by 3 bases, with 12 bases between the two germline ends. Looked up from germline, CDR1 is MDHEN and CDR2 is SYDVKM. The DNA for the CDR3 is TGTGCCAGCAGTTTGGCAGACCAAGTCTACGAGCAGTACTTC. It encodes CASSLADQVYEQYF. Looking up the rest from reference TRBV28 and TRBJ2-7 gives the full variable domain: DVKVTQSSRYLVKRTGEKVFLECVQDMDHENMFWYRQDPGLGLRLIYFSYDVKMKEKGDIPEGYSVSREKKERFSLILESASTNQTSMYLCASSLADQVYEQYFGPGTRLTVT.

This clonotype showed up many times. CDR3 nucleotides: TGCGCCAGCAGCTTGGGTCCAGGTTTACTGTCCTACGAGCAGTACTTC. It is translated as CASSLGPGLLSYEQYF. This chain uses TRBV5-1 with TRBJ2-7; D gene uncertain. Trimming took off 0 bases at V and 1 base at J, with 14 bases between the two ends. This CDR3 contains 16 residues. The germline V gene has CDR1 SGHRS and CDR2 YFSETQ.

The table lists this clonotype with many counts. V is TRBV7-2 and J is TRBJ2-5, with no clear D. CDR3 length: 14 amino acids. Germline values: CDR1 SGHTA, CDR2 FQGNSA. V lost 5 bases, J lost 2 bases, and 12 bases lay in between. This CDR3 reads CASSPRRLQETQYF. The DNA of the CDR3 is TGTGCCAGCAGCCCCCGCAGACTTCAAGAGACCCAGTACTTC.

This clonotype was observed at least ten times. V usage is TRBV7-2 and J usage is TRBJ1-1; D gene uncertain. Per the germline V gene, CDR1 is SGHTA and CDR2 is FQGNSA. The CDR3 is 14 residues long. V gave up 2 bases and J gave up 5 bases, with 12 bases separating them. The CDR3 protein is CASSLTQLLTEAFF. The CDR3 DNA reads TGTGCCAGCAGCTTAACGCAGCTGCTTACTGAAGCTTTCTTT.

This clonotype was counted ten times or more. The chain joins TRBV10-3 to TRBJ2-3, with D unresolved. This CDR3 contains 14 residues. CDR1 is ENHRY, CDR2 SYGVKD, per germline. Trimming stripped 6 bases from V and 3 bases from J, with 13 bases between. This CDR3 is CAIRKGSVTDTQYF. The CDR3 coding sequence is TGTGCCATCAGGAAAGGAAGCGTGACAGATACGCAGTATTTT.

This clonotype was seen more than once but under ten times. The chain carries TRBV19 and TRBJ1-2; 7 positions agree with TRBD1. CDR1 LNHDA and CDR2 SQIVND come from the germline V gene (reference sequence). This CDR3 is 14 amino acids long. The ends lost 10 bases at V and 4 bases at J; junction bases unmatched: 12. CDR3 DNA sequence: TGTGCCACCTACGGACAGGATCTTCTCTATGGCTACACCTTC. It translates to CATYGQDLLYGYTF.

This clonotype was found many times. The chain employs TRBV20-1 and TRBJ2-1; 16 nucleotides agree with TRBD2. The CDR3 is 17 amino acids. V shed 3 bases and J 6 bases; nucleotides not matched to a gene: 8. Germline V gives CDR1 DFQATT, CDR2 SNEGSKA (reference sequence). CDR3 sequence (DNA): TGCAGTGCTAGGGGACTAGCGGGAGGGGTTGGTGGCAATGAGCAGTTCTTC. Its protein is CSARGLAGGVGGNEQFF.

This clonotype was observed many times. This chain joins TRBV24-1 and TRBJ2-1; the match to TRBD1 covers 9 bases. Germline trimming cut 4 bases from V and 4 bases from J; bases unmatched to any gene: 4. This CDR3 has 15 residues. CDR1 KGHDR and CDR2 SFDVKD come from the germline V gene. The DNA of the CDR3 is TGTGCCACCAGTGACATTGGGACAGGGTACAATGAGCAGTTCTTC. Translation: CATSDIGTGYNEQFF.

This clonotype was recorded at least ten times. This chain uses TRBV25-1 with TRBJ2-1; 10 bases fit TRBD1. Germline assignment: CDR1 MGHDK and CDR2 SYGVNS. The CDR3 consists of 15 residues. V shed 4 bases, J shed 3 bases, and the junction held 3 bases outside the gene matches. The CDR3 coding sequence is TGTGCCAGCAGTGGCCGGGACAGGGGCTACAATGAGCAGTTCTTC. It specifies CASSGRDRGYNEQFF.

There are many counts of this clonotype. V is TRBV2 and J is TRBJ2-1; TRBD2 matches at 9 bases. The CDR3 is made up of 12 amino acids. Germline lookup yields CDR1 SNHLY and CDR2 FYNNEI. Trimming took 3 bases from V and 14 from J; bases not matched to a gene: 5. CDR3 in DNA: TGTGCCAGCAGTGACTCTAGCGGGGTGGAGTTCTTC. It specifies CASSDSSGVEFF.

Concerning this clonotype itself: This clone may be a read error of a much larger clone one base away. The chain combines TRBV2 with TRBJ1-4; D unclear. Germline V CDR1 and CDR2: SNHLY, FYNNEI. The CDR3 length is 15 residues. This CDR3 reads CASSEEGSFNQKLFF. CDR3 DNA: TGTGCCAGCAGTGAAGAGGGCAGTTTTAATCAAAAACTGTTTTTT.

This clonotype was seen repeatedly, ten times or more. The rearrangement links TRBV30 to TRBJ2-5, with D unresolved. Looked up from germline, CDR1 is GTSNPN and CDR2 is SVGIG (reference sequence). The V and J ends lost 3 bases and 5 bases respectively, with 10 bases between them. The CDR3 is 12 residues long. The CDR3 is CAWSPPGETQYF. Here the CDR3 DNA reads TGTGCCTGGAGCCCCCCCGGGGAGACCCAGTACTTC.

This clonotype was seen a few times. The genes are TRBV11-2 and TRBJ2-7, with TRBD1 identical over 7 bases. V shed 5 bases and J 9 bases; nucleotides not matched to a gene: 10. This CDR3 has 13 amino acids. From germline, CDR1 is SGHAT and CDR2 FQNNGV. CDR3 coding DNA: TGTGCCAGCAGCGCGGCGACAGGGCTCGGGCAGTACTTC. Translation gives CASSAATGLGQYF.

The sample holds many counts of this clonotype. This chain joins TRBV5-1 and TRBJ2-3, with 12 bases that match TRBD2. Trimming at V came to 4 bases and at J to 5 bases, leaving 8 bases not matched to a gene. Germline assignment: CDR1 SGHRS and CDR2 YFSETQ. CDR3 length: 16 residues. For the CDR3, the DNA is TGCGCCAGCAGCCGAAGACTAGCGGGAGTAGAAGATACGCAGTATTTT. This translates into CASSRRLAGVEDTQYF.

At least ten counts were recorded for this clonotype. The V and J genes are TRBV30 and TRBJ1-6; 11 nucleotides line up with TRBD1. The germline V gene encodes CDR1 GTSNPN and CDR2 SVGIG (reference sequence). Unmatched junction bases numbered 2, after V lost 3 bases and J lost 10 bases. The CDR3 is 13 amino acids. Here the CDR3 reads CAWRGQGASPLHF. DNA for the CDR3: TGTGCCTGGAGAGGACAGGGGGCCTCACCCCTCCACTTT.

This clonotype was seen many times. The chain has TRBV18 and TRBJ2-7, with TRBD2 as a possible D gene (5 bases). CDR1 and CDR2 from the germline V gene are KGHSH and LQKENI. V was trimmed by 3 bases and J by 6 bases, leaving 18 bases between them. This CDR3 is 15 amino acids long. The CDR3 sequence: CASSPSRGSESEQYF. The CDR3 bases are TGTGCCAGCTCACCGAGTAGAGGGAGTGAAAGCGAGCAGTACTTC.

This clonotype was observed at least ten times. The chain is built from TRBV5-6 and TRBJ1-5; no firm D call. Trimming removed 7 bases from V and 3 bases from J, with 14 bases in between. CDR1 and CDR2 (germline): SGHDT, YYEEEE. The CDR3 sequence is 14 residues long. CDR3 coding DNA: TGTGCCAGCTCCGGATGGAACCTCAATCAGCCCCAGCATTTT. It yields the protein CASSGWNLNQPQHF.